Given below is one T cell receptor beta chain in context. The entry originates in a study of T cells in Graves' hyperthyroidism and ophthalmopathy. Trimming cost V 2 bases and J 0 bases, with 7 bases left between them. The CDR3 consists of 15 residues. The V gene's germline CDR1 is WSHSY and CDR2 SAAADI. The CDR3 regions of TCR beta were amplified from RNA transcripts. The HTBI primer set served for first-round RT-PCR of the TCR CDR3. TCRdb recomputed calls from the multiplex PCR reads with MiXCR, one row per CDR3 protein. The top ten hold 7.5% to 9.5% of the sample, which has over 700,000 distinct CDR3 sequences, 38% seen once.

The sample comprised blood. The chain carries TRBV10-2 and TRBJ2-2; D possibly corresponds to TRBD2 (6 bases). The clonotype was recovered from a man aged 18 to 30 with Graves' hyperthyroidism. The CDR3 DNA reads as TGCGCCAGCAGTGAGGGCGGGGCGAACACCGGGGAGCTGTTTTTT. This sequence encodes CASSEGGANTGELFF.